The clone carrying this T cell receptor (beta chain) showed up just a few times. This sample was included in a study of T cells after yellow fever vaccination. One entry per CDR3 protein, called by TCRdb with MiXCR from the 5' RACE reads. This sample has just under 600,000 distinct CDR3 sequences; around an eighth occur once, and the top ten carry over 13%. The length of the CDR3 is 16 residues. Germline CDR1 and CDR2: DFQATT and SNEGSKA (reference sequence). The J segment lost 0 bases and the V segment lost 1 base, leaving 5 bases of the junction unmatched. The V and J genes are TRBV20-1 and TRBJ1-5, with 8 bases lining up with TRBD1. This sample comprised PBMCs, obtained on the day of the yellow fever booster vaccination. The receptor was derived from a man younger than 45 who received the YFV17D yellow fever vaccine. DNA for the CDR3: TGCAGTGCTAGAGTATCAGGGGGCGTTAGCAATCAGCCCCAGCATTTT. Protein: CSARVSGGVSNQPQHF.